One and the same sample provided the 14 T cell receptor beta chains below, sequenced in a study of blood T cells in healthy people across ages (dated by TCRdb to between 2014 and 2016). Preparation of the library involved 5' RACE. Sequencing instrument: Illumina HiSeq 2500. A second about 6 to 11 cycle PCR used a sample-barcoded 5' primer and a J-beta primer mix. The raw public reads went through TCRdb reprocessing: fastp at Q25, MiXCR clone calling, in-frame beta chains kept. Every distinct CDR3 protein forms one entry, paired with its most common genes and DNA. The sample profile shows approximately 1.5 million distinct CDR3 sequences; roughly 32% of them were found once. About 11% of the sample comes from the top ten. The sample consisted of blood. These receptor sequences come from a woman aged 25 to 39 in good health.

This clonotype was found a few times. The chain joins TRBV7-2 to TRBJ1-2; D remains ambiguous. There are 13 residues in the CDR3. In germline, CDR1 is SGHTA, CDR2 FQGNSA. Deletions cut 1 base from V and 8 bases from J, with 11 bases between. The CDR3 coding sequence is TGTGCCAGCAGCTTAGGTCCGGGGTTGGGCTACACCTTC. It is translated as CASSLGPGLGYTF.

This clonotype was picked up a small number of times. This chain connects TRBV4-1 to TRBJ1-3; tentative D call: TRBD1 (5 bases). Germline V gives CDR1 MGHRA, CDR2 YSYEKL. This CDR3 has 15 residues. With 4 bases removed from V and 2 bases from J, the gap between germline ends came to 12 bases. CDR3 residues: CASSPQGLPGNTIYF. The CDR3 nucleotides are TGCGCCAGCAGCCCTCAGGGCCTCCCTGGAAACACCATATATTTT.

CDR3 bases: TGTGCCAGCTCCGTTGGAACAGGGGCTAGCTCCTACGAGCAGTACTTC. Protein product: CASSVGTGASSYEQYF. J is TRBJ2-7 and V is TRBV13; 7 bases line up with TRBD1. The CDR3 spans 16 residues. CDR1 and CDR2 (germline): PRHDT, FYEKMQ (reference sequence). The junction had 13 bases not matched to a gene; V was cut back by 8 bases and J by 0 bases.

In this sample, this clonotype turned up a few times. The chain recombines TRBV6-5 with TRBJ2-7, with a weak D call TRBD2 (7 bases). Germline V lookup: CDR1 MNHEY, CDR2 SVGAGI. The CDR3 loop spans 11 amino acids. The V end lost 6 bases, the J end lost 6 bases, and 9 bases lay between the germline ends. The chain's CDR3 is CASRRGPEQYF. The CDR3 nucleotides read TGTGCCAGCAGGCGGGGGCCCGAGCAGTACTTC.

V gene TRBV20-1 combines with J gene TRBJ2-3; D is unclear. CDR1 is DFQATT and CDR2 is SNEGSKA in the germline V gene (reference sequence). The CDR3 covers 13 residues. V lost 3 bases, J lost 3 bases, and 10 bases lay in between. In DNA, the CDR3 is TGCAGTGCTAGTTCCGGCCTTACAGATACGCAGTATTTT. As protein: CSASSGLTDTQYF.

This clonotype has a handful of counts. This chain uses TRBV5-5 with TRBJ2-7; D gene uncertain. Per germline, CDR1 SGHKS and CDR2 YYEKEE (reference sequence). Trimming shortened V by 0 bases and J by 2 bases, and 15 bases separated the two germline ends. This CDR3 has 16 residues. DNA of the CDR3: TGTGCCAGCAGCTTGGGTCTCCCCCCCTGGGCCTACGAGCAGTACTTC. Its protein is CASSLGLPPWAYEQYF.

The chain joins TRBV5-5 to TRBJ2-3; 8 positions agree with TRBD1. The CDR3 has 15 amino acids. The J segment lost 8 bases and the V segment lost 3 bases, leaving 11 bases of the junction unmatched. The germline V gene has CDR1 SGHKS and CDR2 YYEKEE (reference sequence). The CDR3: CASSSTGQGFPTQYF. The CDR3 coding sequence is TGTGCCAGCAGCTCAACCGGACAGGGTTTTCCTACGCAGTATTTT.

The genes are TRBV5-1 and TRBJ1-1; TRBD1 might be the D (5 bases). The CDR3 consists of 15 residues. In germline, CDR1 is SGHRS, CDR2 YFSETQ. V was trimmed by 0 bases and J by 5 bases, leaving 14 bases between them. This chain's CDR3 is CASSLGWGDDTEAFF. In DNA form, the CDR3 reads TGCGCCAGCAGCTTGGGATGGGGGGATGATACTGAAGCTTTCTTT.

The gene calls are TRBV27 and TRBJ1-4; perhaps TRBD1 as D (6 bases). Trimming removed 1 base from V and 3 bases from J, with 6 bases in between. Germline assignment: CDR1 MNHEY and CDR2 SMNVEV (reference sequence). There are 14 residues in the CDR3. For the CDR3, the DNA is TGTGCCAGCAGTTTATGGGGGCCTAATGAAAAACTGTTTTTT. It yields the protein CASSLWGPNEKLFF.

The V call is TRBV2, the J call TRBJ2-1; 7 bases match TRBD2. Germline V CDR1 and CDR2: SNHLY, FYNNEI. After removal of 6 bases from V and 7 bases from J, the junction contained 12 bases not matched to a gene. The CDR3 consists of 15 residues. The CDR3 DNA is TGTGCCAGCAGCGCGAGCGGTAGCGGGCTGAATGAGCAGTTCTTC. Protein product: CASSASGSGLNEQFF.

The chain joins TRBV4-2 to TRBJ2-1; TRBD2 aligns across 10 bases. J lost 8 bases, V lost 1 base, and 14 bases had no gene match. The CDR3 has 18 amino acids. CDR1 is LGHNA and CDR2 is YNFKEQ in the germline V gene. In nucleotides, the CDR3 is TGTGCCAGCAGCCAAGCAGATAATTCCCTAGCGGGAGAAGATGAGCAGTTCTTC. Protein sequence: CASSQADNSLAGEDEQFF.

The V gene is TRBV7-7, the J gene TRBJ2-5; no reliable D call. CDR1 and CDR2 (germline): SSHAT, FNYEAQ (reference sequence). The CDR3 sequence is 14 residues long. Trimming pared 5 bases from V and 5 bases from J, leaving 15 bases between. CDR3 residues: CASSKLYEEETQYF. The CDR3 nucleotides read TGTGCCAGCAGCAAGCTATATGAGGAGGAGACCCAGTACTTC.

The genes are TRBV3-1 and TRBJ1-4; tentatively, D is TRBD1 (6 bases). Per germline, CDR1 LGHDT and CDR2 YNNKEL (reference sequence). Trimming left V 0 bases short and J 15 bases short, with 14 bases between. There are 13 residues in the CDR3. The CDR3 loop reads CASSQEATGKVFF. The DNA of the CDR3 is TGTGCCAGCAGCCAAGAGGCAACAGGGAAGGTGTTTTTT. Based on the CDR3 plus reference TRBV3-1 and TRBJ1-4, the full variable domain is DTAVSQTPKYLVTQMGNDKSIKCEQNLGHDTMYWYKQDSKKFLKIMFSYNNKELIINETVPNRFSPKSPDKAHLNLHINSLELGDSAVYFCASSQEATGKVFFGSGTQLSVL.

Regarding this clonotype: The junction shows a germline mismatch at one end, possibly a read error. The rearrangement joins TRBV2 to TRBJ2-7; D may be TRBD1 (6 bases). The CDR3 extends over 14 amino acids. In germline, CDR1 is SNHLY, CDR2 FYNNEI. The CDR3 spells CTSAQGRNSYEQYF. For the CDR3, the DNA is TGTACCAGCGCCCAGGGGAGAAACTCCTACGAGCAGTACTTC.